This TCR beta chain was identified during a study of T cells in Graves' hyperthyroidism and ophthalmopathy. This clonotype appeared a few times. This CDR3 has 14 amino acids. Per the germline V gene, CDR1 is SGHVS and CDR2 is FNYEAQ. With V trimmed by 4 bases and J by 11 bases, 9 bases remained unmatched. The TCR beta CDR3 regions underwent amplification using RNA transcripts as the source. In the first-round RT-PCR of the TCR CDR3, the HTBI primer set was used. Using its own MiXCR run on the multiplex PCR reads, TCRdb lists one record per CDR3 protein. The profile shows about 360,000 distinct CDR3 sequences, about 13% of them singletons.

The material sequenced was blood. This TCR came from a woman younger than 30 with Graves' hyperthyroidism. The chain joins TRBV7-6 to TRBJ1-1; 11 bases match TRBD1. Written as DNA, the CDR3 is TGTGCCAGCAGCTCAGGACAGGGGGCGGCATCGGCTTTCTTT. Translation: CASSSGQGAASAFF. Drawing the rest from reference TRBV7-6 and TRBJ1-1, the complete variable domain is GAGVSQSPRYKVTKRGQDVALRCDPISGHVSLYWYRQALGQGPEFLTYFNYEAQQDKSGLPNDRFSAERPEGSISTLTIQRTEQRDSAMYRCASSSGQGAASAFFGQGTRLTVV.